The text below deals with one T cell receptor beta chain. The antigen is not known. This entry is derived from a study of cytomegalovirus exposure and HLA in healthy donors. The study, taken as a whole, reports: Cytomegalovirus-associated status was assigned to about 180 TCR beta chains.

The CDR3 has 12 amino acids. CDR1 and CDR2 from the germline V gene are LNHNV and YYDKDF (reference sequence). With 5 bases removed from V and 7 bases from J, the gap between germline ends came to 8 bases. The PCR contained 60 Vbeta and 13 Jbeta primers. Method: immunoSEQ multiplex PCR; TCRdb's copy keeps in-frame clones and lacks some. This table holds 150,000 to 180,000 clones, around 80% found once. The TCR originated in a woman in her thirties or forties in good health and CMV-seronegative. This chain joins TRBV15 and TRBJ1-4; D not resolved. Material for sequencing was PBMCs. DNA of the CDR3: TGTGCCACCAGCGATCGGGGTGAAAAACTGTTTTTT. Protein product: CATSDRGEKLFF.